This T cell receptor (beta chain) was recovered during a study of Ad26.COV2.S vaccination and SARS-CoV-2 variants. The overall study: Once or twice, 56 days apart, Ad26.COV2.S was delivered intramuscularly.

Treatment denoted: roughly 18 received Ad26.COV2.S at low or high dose, single or two shots; about 5 received placebo; per-sample allocation not given. Vaccine and placebo recipients were sampled on day 63 after the first injection. Wuhan-strain spike was delivered by a replication-incompetent Ad26 vector. Germline lookup yields CDR1 SGHRS and CDR2 YFSETQ. The CDR3 totals 13 residues. The V and J ends lost 1 base and 7 bases, in that order; junction bases with no gene match: 2. The assay was immunoSEQ multiplex PCR, and TCRdb's table has in-frame clones only and misses some. This sample has approximately 500,000 clones; 87% occur once, and the top ten carry roughly 12%.

The input for sequencing was peripheral blood, taken in a trial of Ad26.COV2.S vaccine versus placebo. The receptor's source is a person between 18 and 65 years old who received the Ad26.COV2.S COVID-19 vaccine or a placebo. This chain uses TRBV5-1 with TRBJ2-1; TRBD2 aligns across 7 bases. The CDR3 DNA follows: TGCGCCAGCAGCTTGTGGGAGGGGAATGAGCAGTTCTTC. It specifies CASSLWEGNEQFF. The full variable domain, its missing parts supplied by reference TRBV5-1 and TRBJ2-1, is KAGVTQTPRYLIKTRGQQVTLSCSPISGHRSVSWYQQTPGQGLQFLFEYFSETQRNKGNFPGRFSGRQFSNSRSEMNVSTLELGDSALYLCASSLWEGNEQFFGPGTRLTVL.